The 21 T cell receptor beta chains below all came from one sample that was sequenced in a study of OX40 agonist ivuxolimab in advanced cancers. The receptor library was made with the immunoSEQ multiplex PCR assay. This is the immuneACCESS table as TCRdb keeps it, with only in-frame sequences that have V and J called. A part of the clones is gone; compared with another copy, unresolved V genes explain less than half, and the rest is unexplained. Here the sample has 90,000 to 120,000 clones; approximately 89% occur a single time. The biggest ten clones account for approximately 0.69% of the sample. Sample: CD4+ or CD8+ T cells sorted from blood, taken in a trial of the OX40 agonist ivuxolimab. The source is an adult with an advanced solid tumor such as melanoma, head and neck, liver or kidney cancer.

The chain joins TRBV2 to TRBJ2-1; unclear D gene. Germline V gives CDR1 SNHLY, CDR2 FYNNEI. Trimming removed 5 bases from V and 9 bases from J, with 14 bases in between. The CDR3 loop spans 13 amino acids. The CDR3 nucleotides read TGTGCCAGCAGTTCACTCTCGACAAGTGAGCAGTTCTTC. This gives the protein CASSSLSTSEQFF.

V is TRBV6-6 and J is TRBJ2-3; no firm D call. V dropped 7 bases and J dropped 3 bases, with 17 bases sitting between them. The CDR3 extends over 15 amino acids. Germline-derived CDR1 and CDR2 are MNHNY and SVGAGI (reference sequence). The CDR3 is CASTTAGAETDTQYF. CDR3 nucleotide sequence: TGTGCCAGCACCACAGCAGGAGCCGAGACAGATACGCAGTATTTT.

The rearrangement uses TRBV12-5 and TRBJ1-5, with D possibly being TRBD1 (5 bases). V was trimmed by 5 bases and J by 0 bases, leaving 11 bases between them. This CDR3 spans 15 amino acids. Germline loops: CDR1 LGHNT, CDR2 FRNRAP. CDR3 residues: CASGAGTASNQPQHF. The CDR3 DNA reads TGTGCTAGTGGTGCCGGGACGGCTAGCAATCAGCCCCAGCATTTT.

This rearrangement joins TRBV5-3 to TRBJ1-4; D is perhaps TRBD1 (5 bases). TRBV5-3 is an ORF, with its function uncertain. CDR3 length equals 15 residues. The V end was cut by 9 bases, the J end by 0 bases, with 15 bases between. The DNA of the CDR3 is TGTGCCACCCCTCCACTAGGGGCAACTAATGAAAAACTGTTTTTT. Encoded protein: CATPPLGATNEKLFF.

V is TRBV19 and J is TRBJ1-5, with 7 nucleotides matching TRBD1. The CDR3 loop spans 14 amino acids. V dropped 3 bases and J dropped 7; count of bases not matched to a gene: 6. Germline V gene data show CDR1 as LNHDA and CDR2 as SQIVND (reference sequence). The CDR3 protein is CASSMALQGQPQHF. The CDR3 DNA reads TGTGCCAGTAGTATGGCCTTACAGGGGCAGCCCCAGCATTTT.

Comment on this clone: Other DNA sequences from this sample encode an identical CDR3 as well. This chain links TRBV5-4 with TRBJ1-2; TRBD1 aligns across 11 bases. Unmatched junction bases numbered 3, after V lost 4 bases and J lost 4 bases. The CDR3 covers 14 residues. Germline V CDR1 and CDR2: SGHNT, YYREEE (reference sequence). CDR3 protein: CASSPGQGGYGYTF. The CDR3, as DNA: TGTGCCAGCAGCCCGGGACAGGGGGGCTATGGCTACACCTTC.

The chain links TRBV6-5 to TRBJ2-7; D is possibly TRBD1 (6 bases). Per germline, CDR1 MNHEY and CDR2 SVGAGI. The CDR3 is 15 amino acids. Trimming left V 2 bases short and J 11 bases short, with 22 bases between. CDR3 DNA: TGTGCCAGCAGTTACGGCGGTTTAAACAGGGTGGATAAGTACTTC. Translating it yields CASSYGGLNRVDKYF.

This rearrangement joins TRBV5-4 to TRBJ2-1, with D unresolved. CDR1 and CDR2 from the germline V gene are SGHNT and YYREEE (reference sequence). Trimming took 2 bases from V and 6 from J, leaving 6 bases between them. The CDR3 consists of 12 residues. The CDR3 is CASSFYRNEQFF. CDR3 DNA sequence: TGTGCCAGCAGCTTTTACCGCAATGAGCAGTTCTTC. The full variable domain, rest sourced from reference TRBV5-4 and TRBJ2-1, is ETGVTQSPTHLIKTRGQQVTLRCSSQSGHNTVSWYQQALGQGPQFIFQYYREEENGRGNFPPRFSGLQFPNYSSELNVNALELDDSALYLCASSFYRNEQFFGPGTRLTVL.

In this sample, this clone turned up once. One junction end does not reproduce the germline sequence, and a read error may be involved. The CDR3 region is CASSLLGTDTQYF. As DNA, the CDR3 is TGTGCTAGCAGCTTATTAGGCACAGATACGCAGTATTTT. V gene TRBV7-7 combines with J gene TRBJ2-3; D is unclear. Germline CDR1 SSHAT, CDR2 FNYEAQ (reference sequence). This CDR3 has 13 amino acids.

This clone was picked up one time. The chain is built from TRBV7-9 and TRBJ2-7; 7 nucleotides align to TRBD1. Germline assignment: CDR1 SEHNR and CDR2 FQNEAQ (reference sequence). V lost 5 bases and J lost 5; bases outside the gene matches: 6. CDR3 length: 13 amino acids. Here the CDR3 reads CASSGTASDEQYF. CDR3 bases: TGTGCCAGCAGCGGGACAGCGTCCGACGAGCAGTACTTC.

The DNA for the CDR3 is TGTGCCAGCGCTGCCAGGTTGAACACCGGGGAGCTGTTTTTT. This codes for CASAARLNTGELFF. The gene calls are TRBV6-6 and TRBJ2-2; D not certain. The CDR3 extends over 14 amino acids. Looked up from germline, CDR1 is MNHNY and CDR2 is SVGAGI (reference sequence). V shed 8 bases and J shed 1 base, with 11 bases lying between them.

This sequence joins TRBV27 and TRBJ2-5, with unresolved D. The better agreement between TRBJ2-7 and the DNA end casts doubt on the J call. There are 13 residues in the CDR3. CDR1 and CDR2 (germline): MNHEY, SMNVEV (reference sequence). The CDR3 protein is CASSPLQAYEQYF. CDR3 sequence (DNA): TGTGCCAGCAGTCCATTACAAGCCTACGAGCAGTACTTC.

The gene calls are TRBV18 and TRBJ2-1; perhaps TRBD1 as D (5 bases). Germline CDR1 and CDR2: KGHSH and LQKENI. This CDR3 has 12 residues. Trimming took 6 bases from V and 10 from J, leaving 13 bases between them. The CDR3 DNA reads TGTGCCAGCTCCGCGATGGGGCAGGAGCAGTTCTTC. It is translated as CASSAMGQEQFF.

The genes are TRBV19 and TRBJ2-5, with D possibly being TRBD1 or TRBD2 (5 bases each). The V end was cut by 7 bases, the J end by 4 bases, with 13 bases between. The CDR3 covers 13 residues. Germline CDR1 reads LNHDA; CDR2 reads SQIVND (reference sequence). CDR3 region: CASTGPELETQYF. In nucleotides, the CDR3 is TGTGCCAGTACGGGGCCGGAGTTAGAGACCCAGTACTTC.

The gene calls are TRBV29-1 and TRBJ2-3; D might be TRBD1 or TRBD2, each matching 5 bases. V lost 8 bases and J 2 bases, leaving 14 bases between the germline ends. There are 13 residues in the CDR3. Germline V gives CDR1 SQVTM, CDR2 ANQGSEA. For the CDR3, the DNA is TGCAGCCACGGGACGGCAAACACAGATACGCAGTATTTT. Residues: CSHGTANTDTQYF.

CDR3 sequence (DNA): TGTGCCAGCAGCCCGGGGGGGGGATCTGGAAACACCATATATTTT. Translating it yields CASSPGGGSGNTIYF. V gene TRBV6-5 combines with J gene TRBJ1-3; D may be TRBD1 (5 bases). The germline V and J ends were trimmed by 6 bases and 1 base, with 13 bases remaining between them. Germline V gene data show CDR1 as MNHEY and CDR2 as SVGAGI. The CDR3 consists of 15 residues.

The V call is TRBV14, the J call TRBJ1-2; a possible D gene is TRBD1 (5 bases). The CDR3 consists of 12 residues. Germline V gene lookup returns CDR1 SGHDN and CDR2 FVKESK. Trimming removed 4 bases from V and 7 bases from J, with 10 bases in between. The CDR3 region is CASSLQGGGYTF. The DNA of the CDR3 is TGTGCCAGCAGCCTGCAGGGAGGTGGCTACACCTTC. Full variable domain (rest looked up from reference TRBV14 and TRBJ1-2): EAGVTQFPSHSVIEKGQTVTLRCDPISGHDNLYWYRRVMGKEIKFLLHFVKESKQDESGMPNNRFLAERTGGTYSTLKVQPAELEDSGVYFCASSLQGGGYTFGSGTRLTVV.

This clone was seen just once. The chain carries TRBV5-4 and TRBJ2-5, with TRBD2 matching over 11 bases. CDR3 size: 15 residues. Losses at the gene ends were 3 bases for V and 4 bases for J; bases not matched to a gene: 5. In germline, CDR1 is SGHNT, CDR2 YYREEE (reference sequence). This chain's CDR3 is CASSSRLAGIETQYF. For the CDR3, the DNA is TGTGCCAGCAGCTCCCGACTAGCGGGGATAGAGACCCAGTACTTC.

This sequence joins TRBV6-5 and TRBJ1-6, with D maybe TRBD1 (5 bases). This CDR3 has 13 amino acids. Trimming left V 2 bases short and J 10 bases short, with 9 bases between. Looked up from germline, CDR1 is MNHEY and CDR2 is SVGAGI. The CDR3 nucleotides read TGTGCCAGCAGTTACCCAAGGGGATCACCCCTCCACTTT. This gives the protein CASSYPRGSPLHF.

This rearrangement joins TRBV5-1 to TRBJ1-1; D remains unclear. V was cut by 2 bases and J by 5 bases, with 13 bases left in between. Germline V gives CDR1 SGHRS, CDR2 YFSETQ. CDR3 length equals 14 residues. CDR3 nucleotide sequence: TGCGCCAGCAGCTTTAATCTGGGCGGAACTGAAGCTTTCTTT. Amino acids: CASSFNLGGTEAFF.

CDR3 DNA sequence: TGCGCCAGCAGCTTGGCCGGGACTAGCGGGGGGGTCGCAGATACGCAGTATTTT. It specifies CASSLAGTSGGVADTQYF. This chain links TRBV5-1 with TRBJ2-3, with 16 bases identical to TRBD2. The trim removed 0 bases at V and 4 bases at J, leaving 5 bases unmatched. The CDR3 spans 18 residues. CDR1 and CDR2 (germline): SGHRS, YFSETQ.